One and the same sample provided the 22 T cell receptor beta chains below, sequenced in a study of identical twins. One entry per CDR3 protein, called by TCRdb with MiXCR from the 5' RACE reads. In the table there are hundreds of thousands of distinct CDR3 sequences, under 9% of which are singletons. The sample also formed part of further work on yellow fever vaccine responses in identical twins.

The sequenced sample was PBMCs. These receptors were obtained from a woman aged 18 to 35 in good health.

This clonotype appeared a few times. The chain uses TRBV12-3 or TRBV12-4 and TRBJ1-1, with 9 bases identical to TRBD1. V dropped 5 bases and J dropped 5; count of bases not matched to a gene: 6. The CDR3 sequence is 14 residues long. CDR3 nucleotide sequence: TGTGCCAGCAGTATGGACAGGGGTTGGACTGAAGCTTTCTTT. As protein: CASSMDRGWTEAFF.

This clonotype was picked up a small number of times. One end of the junction does not line up with germline, which may come from a read error. The chain uses TRBV20-1 and TRBJ2-1, with 9 bases that match TRBD2. The germline V gene encodes CDR1 DFQATT and CDR2 SNEGSKA (reference sequence). The CDR3 has 12 residues. The CDR3, as DNA: TGCAGTGCTAGTATAGCGGGAGTCCCCCCGGCTTTC. Translating it yields CSASIAGVPPAF.

This clonotype has only a few counts. CDR3 amino acids: CSAVYPTSGPLQSYEQYF. The CDR3 DNA sequence: TGCAGCGCCGTGTACCCGACTAGCGGGCCGTTACAATCCTACGAGCAGTACTTC. The chain links TRBV29-1 to TRBJ2-7, with TRBD2 matching 10 bases. The germline V gene has CDR1 SQVTM and CDR2 ANQGSEA. This CDR3 has 18 amino acids. V lost 7 bases, J lost 1 base, and 19 bases stayed unmatched.

DNA of the CDR3: TGTGCTAGTGGTTTGACGCCCAAGAGGGACATTCAGTACTTC. The encoded protein is CASGLTPKRDIQYF. The chain couples TRBV12-5 to TRBJ2-4, with D maybe TRBD2 (5 bases). Trimming left V 2 bases short and J 8 bases short, with 13 bases between. The CDR3 is made up of 14 amino acids. In germline, CDR1 is LGHNT, CDR2 FRNRAP.

CDR3 region: CASSRDREVDTQYF. CDR3 sequence (DNA): TGCGCCAGCAGCAGGGACAGGGAGGTGGATACGCAGTATTTT. This chain links TRBV5-1 with TRBJ2-3, with 9 bases lining up with TRBD1. V lost 4 bases, J lost 6 bases, and 6 bases stayed unmatched. CDR1 is SGHRS and CDR2 is YFSETQ in the germline V gene. The CDR3 extends over 14 amino acids.

This clonotype has more than one count but fewer than ten. The rearrangement joins TRBV28 to TRBJ2-1; D is ambiguous. CDR1 and CDR2 from the germline V gene are MDHEN and SYDVKM. The CDR3 extends over 12 amino acids. Trimming removed 10 bases from V and 2 bases from J, with 9 bases in between. CDR3: CATQSTYNEQFF. Here the CDR3 DNA reads TGTGCCACCCAGAGTACCTACAATGAGCAGTTCTTC.

This clonotype was seen a handful of times. The genes are TRBV5-1 and TRBJ2-1; D perhaps matches TRBD1 (6 bases). CDR1 and CDR2 (germline): SGHRS, YFSETQ. V gave up 4 bases and J gave up 9 bases, with 26 bases separating them. The CDR3 has 17 residues. The CDR3 protein is CASSATGTSGTTSEQFF. In nucleotides, the CDR3 is TGCGCCAGCAGCGCAACAGGGACATCCGGGACGACAAGTGAGCAGTTCTTC.

This clonotype was found a few times. The chain employs TRBV6-5 and TRBJ2-2; 8 bases are a match to TRBD2. The germline CDR1 and CDR2 sequences are MNHEY and SVGAGI. The V and J ends lost 1 base and 10 bases, in that order; junction bases with no gene match: 5. The CDR3 totals 14 residues. CDR3 bases: TGTGCCAGCAGTTACTATCGGGAGGGCCAGGAGCTGTTTTTT. This sequence encodes CASSYYREGQELFF.

This clonotype was detected ten times or more. J is TRBJ2-5 and V is TRBV24-1; tentative D call: TRBD2 (5 bases). Trimming pared 4 bases from V and 0 bases from J, leaving 8 bases between. CDR1 and CDR2 from the germline V gene are KGHDR and SFDVKD. The CDR3 consists of 14 residues. Here the CDR3 DNA reads TGTGCCACCAGTGACAGAGGGAACCAAGAGACCCAGTACTTC. It is translated as CATSDRGNQETQYF.

There are many counts of this clonotype. J is TRBJ2-1 and V is TRBV5-1; TRBD1 aligns across 7 bases. The CDR3 has 16 amino acids. J was trimmed by 5 bases and V by 3 bases; bases with no gene match: 11. CDR1 is SGHRS and CDR2 is YFSETQ in the germline V gene. CDR3 sequence: CASSSLGRTGDNEQFF. The CDR3 bases are TGCGCCAGCAGCTCCCTGGGTAGGACAGGCGACAATGAGCAGTTCTTC.

V and J are TRBV12-3 or TRBV12-4 and TRBJ1-1; TRBD1 is a possible D gene (5 bases). Trimming left V 6 bases short and J 7 bases short, with 12 bases between. The CDR3 has 12 amino acids. The CDR3 region has the DNA TGTGCCAGCAGACGCCGGGACGGTGAAGCTTTCTTT. Its translation: CASRRRDGEAFF.

This clonotype came up many times. This sequence joins TRBV3-1 and TRBJ1-2, with D possibly being TRBD1 (5 bases). V dropped 0 bases and J dropped 6 bases, with 11 bases sitting between them. CDR1 LGHDT and CDR2 YNNKEL come from the germline V gene (reference sequence). This CDR3 is 14 amino acids long. The CDR3 loop reads CASSQEVQDNGYTF. The CDR3 DNA follows: TGTGCCAGCAGCCAAGAAGTACAGGACAATGGCTACACCTTC. Full variable domain (missing parts from reference TRBV3-1 and TRBJ1-2): DTAVSQTPKYLVTQMGNDKSIKCEQNLGHDTMYWYKQDSKKFLKIMFSYNNKELIINETVPNRFSPKSPDKAHLNLHINSLELGDSAVYFCASSQEVQDNGYTFGSGTRLTVV.

This clonotype showed up many times. V gene TRBV6-1 combines with J gene TRBJ2-4, with D perhaps given as TRBD1 or TRBD2 (6 bases each). Germline-derived CDR1 and CDR2 are MNHNS and SASEGT. CDR3 length: 17 amino acids. Trimming shortened V by 7 bases and J by 2 bases, and 21 bases separated the two germline ends. CDR3 sequence reads: CASTSLEGGSSKNIQYF. The CDR3 region has the DNA TGTGCCAGCACCTCCCTCGAGGGGGGTAGTTCCAAAAACATTCAGTACTTC.

This clonotype has at least ten counts. This CDR3 is CSAPRDRKNIQYF. Here the CDR3 DNA reads TGCAGTGCTCCCCGAGACAGGAAAAACATTCAGTACTTC. This chain joins TRBV20-1 and TRBJ2-4, with a tentative D call TRBD1 (6 bases). Trimming took off 5 bases at V and 4 bases at J, with 12 bases between the two ends. The CDR3 is made up of 13 amino acids. Germline CDR1 is DFQATT and CDR2 is SNEGSKA (reference sequence).

The CDR3 bases are TGTGCCAGCAGCCCCGGGACTAGCAGGTTTTCCTACAATGAGCAGTTCTTC. Protein: CASSPGTSRFSYNEQFF. V usage is TRBV12-3 or TRBV12-4 and J usage is TRBJ2-1; 9 positions agree with TRBD2. CDR3 length: 17 amino acids. Unmatched junction bases numbered 10, after V lost 6 bases and J lost 1 base.

This chain uses TRBV5-1 with TRBJ2-7, with 7 positions matching TRBD1. CDR3 length: 14 residues. J lost 5 bases, V lost 5 bases, and 10 bases had no gene match. Germline V gene lookup returns CDR1 SGHRS and CDR2 YFSETQ. The CDR3 region is CASSTGTEVHEQYF. Here the CDR3 DNA reads TGCGCCAGCAGTACCGGGACAGAAGTCCACGAGCAGTACTTC.

This clonotype has only a few counts. This chain joins TRBV29-1 and TRBJ2-7; TRBD1 might be the D (5 bases). V gave up 4 bases and J gave up 1 base, with 11 bases separating them. The CDR3 has 13 amino acids. CDR1 SQVTM and CDR2 ANQGSEA come from the germline V gene. The CDR3 protein is CSVGQGSSYEQYF. The CDR3 bases are TGCAGCGTTGGGCAGGGTTCGTCCTACGAGCAGTACTTC.

This sequence joins TRBV20-1 and TRBJ2-3, with 9 bases aligning to TRBD2. Germline CDR1 is DFQATT and CDR2 is SNEGSKA (reference sequence). Trimming took 5 bases from V and 8 from J; bases not matched to a gene: 14. This CDR3 is built from 15 residues. Here the CDR3 reads CSAQDRAGGPVTQYF. The CDR3 DNA sequence: TGCAGTGCTCAAGATCGCGCGGGAGGGCCGGTTACGCAGTATTTT.

This clonotype was counted many times. The gene calls are TRBV20-1 and TRBJ2-7, with 8 bases lining up with TRBD2. After removal of 6 bases from V and 4 bases from J, the junction contained 14 bases not matched to a gene. Germline CDR1 and CDR2: DFQATT and SNEGSKA (reference sequence). CDR3 size: 15 residues. The CDR3 sequence: CSARFLGRVGYEQYF. The CDR3 DNA is TGCAGTGCCCGGTTTCTCGGGAGGGTTGGTTACGAGCAGTACTTC.

The chain employs TRBV28 and TRBJ1-1, with 7 bases matching TRBD1. The CDR3 is made up of 14 amino acids. Trimming removed 5 bases from V and 1 base from J; junction bases left unmatched: 4. Germline V gene lookup returns CDR1 MDHEN and CDR2 SYDVKM. CDR3 residues: CASSAWDRNTEAFF. DNA of the CDR3: TGTGCCAGCAGTGCCTGGGACAGGAACACTGAAGCTTTCTTT.

This chain uses TRBV5-6 with TRBJ1-1; 9 bases align to TRBD1. Trimming at V came to 9 bases and at J to 10 bases, leaving 13 bases not matched to a gene. The CDR3 has 13 amino acids. Germline assignment: CDR1 SGHDT and CDR2 YYEEEE. For the CDR3, the DNA is TGTGCCATTGGCCCCGGGACAGGGAGGCGAGCTTTCTTT. It codes for CAIGPGTGRRAFF.

V usage is TRBV5-4 and J usage is TRBJ2-7; TRBD2 aligns across 7 bases. CDR3 length: 16 amino acids. The germline V gene encodes CDR1 SGHNT and CDR2 YYREEE (reference sequence). J gave up 1 base and V 0 bases, and 7 bases lay outside the gene matches. CDR3 nucleotide sequence: TGTGCCAGCAGCTTGGCTGGCGGGAGCGTGTCCTACGAGCAGTACTTC. This translates into CASSLAGGSVSYEQYF.